This T cell receptor beta chain stems from a study of blood T cell repertoires in COVID-19 (dated by TCRdb to about 2020). General notes on the study: Collaborator samples came from the United States, Italy and Spain and covered acute and convalescent phases of COVID-19. The material from the prospective study consisted of cDNA or gDNA derived from T cells, B-cell-depleted T cells, or PBMCs. A freely available public database, intended as a resource for researchers studying the immune response to SARS-CoV-2, is where the repertoires were released. Where available, HLA class I and class II types were taken from metadata supplied by the sample provider and were not determined by assay-based typing. Deeply sampled blood TCRbeta repertoires from subjects exposed to, actively infected with, or recovered from COVID-19 were included in the dataset. The sample metadata nearly always contained a de-identified subject ID, COVID-19 status, age in years and sex. The samples were drawn from the first 160 participants of the ongoing ImmuneRACE study and from 950 to 1,500 subjects provided by 6 global collaborators.

Of note for this clone: Which antigen it targets is not known. No much larger clone is present one base from it, and per-base qualities are unavailable.

Whole blood was collected in K2EDTA tubes by collaborating institutions according to the institutions' own protocols. For TCRbeta analysis, collaborators shipped samples as frozen whole blood, isolated PBMCs, or DNA extracted from either of those sample types. Results and caveats for the whole study, not just this receptor: Clinical and demographic metadata were provided uncurated, with the amount varying by source and participant.

TCRbeta CDR3 regions were amplified from genomic DNA using the immunoSEQ Assay, a bias-controlled multiplex PCR. In the authors' own workflow: The number of nucleated cells in each sample was estimated by amplification of reference gene primers within the assay. To quantify the absolute abundance of each unique TCRbeta CDR3 rearrangement, sequence reads were collapsed and filtered. For each sample, productive Simpson clonality was calculated by taking the square root of Simpson's diversity index across productive rearrangements. TCRdb stores this immuneACCESS table with in-frame sequences only. Part of the clones is absent; in the studies checked, under half of the shortfall reflects unresolved V genes, and no reason is known for the rest. That table furnishes V, J and clone size, whereas the DNA furnished D and trimming. The sample records 150,000 to 200,000 clones, roughly 87% of which are singletons. The ten largest clones capture about 1.6% of the sample.

Spanning cysteine to phenylalanine, the CDR3 consists of 14 amino acids. Of all the DNA, just the CDR3 is kept, 42 bases in frame from base 1. Based on the germline V gene, the CDR1 and CDR2 sequences are KGHSH and LQKENI. V sheds 1 base and J sheds 1 base, leaving 8 bases between their ends. The chain employs TRBV18 and TRBJ2-7; D gene: possibly TRBD1, on 5 matching bases. Specimen: peripheral blood. This receptor was obtained from a woman aged 45 to 65 with acute or convalescent COVID-19. The CDR3 protein: CASSPRRQSYEQYF. The DNA sequence is given as TGTGCCAGCTCACCACGGCGACAGTCCTACGAGCAGTACTTC.